This TCR beta chain derives from a study of OX40 agonist ivuxolimab in advanced cancers. Findings of the study overall: A proportion of nonresponders additionally exhibited low normalized T-cell clonal expansion.

Notes on this clone: Antigen specificity is unknown.

TCRdb's table, derived via immunoSEQ multiplex PCR, lists solely in-frame clones and lacks some. This sample yields roughly 70,000 clones, of which 85% to 90% are seen a single time; 0.6% to 0.85% belongs to the top ten. Here the sequenced sample was CD4+ or CD8+ T cells sorted from blood, taken in a trial of the OX40 agonist ivuxolimab. The sequence was collected from an adult with an advanced solid tumor such as melanoma, head and neck, liver or kidney cancer.

The CDR3 loop reads CASSASSRDIYGYTF. The DNA for the CDR3 is TGTGCCAGCAGCGCGTCGTCCCGGGACATTTATGGCTACACCTTC. The chain is built from TRBV2 and TRBJ1-2; possible D gene TRBD1, 6 bases. Germline CDR1 SNHLY, CDR2 FYNNEI. The ends were cut back, 6 bases at V and 5 bases at J, with 19 bases in the middle. This CDR3 is 15 amino acids long. The complete variable domain, with remaining parts taken from reference TRBV2 and TRBJ1-2, reads EPEVTQTPSHQVTQMGQEVILRCVPISNHLYFYWYRQILGQKVEFLVSFYNNEISEKSEIFDDQFSVERPDGSNFTLKIRSTKLEDSAMYFCASSASSRDIYGYTFGSGTRLTVV.